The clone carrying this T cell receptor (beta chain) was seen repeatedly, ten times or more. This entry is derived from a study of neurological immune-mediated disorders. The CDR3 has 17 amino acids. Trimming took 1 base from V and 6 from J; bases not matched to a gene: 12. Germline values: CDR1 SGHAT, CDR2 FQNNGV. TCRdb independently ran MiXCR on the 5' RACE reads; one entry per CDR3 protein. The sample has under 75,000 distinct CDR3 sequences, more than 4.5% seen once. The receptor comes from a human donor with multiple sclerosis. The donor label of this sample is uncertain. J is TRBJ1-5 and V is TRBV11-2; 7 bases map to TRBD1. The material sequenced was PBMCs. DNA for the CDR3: TGTGCCAGCAGCTTAGCCGGTACAGGGGCCAGAGGTCAGCCCCAGCATTTT. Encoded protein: CASSLAGTGARGQPQHF.